This is a list of T cell receptor beta chains from one sample in a study of CD8 T cells in Susac syndrome. TCRdb called the immunoSEQ multiplex PCR reads again in MiXCR, with one record for every CDR3 protein. The sample holds 150,000 to 250,000 distinct CDR3 sequences, 90% to 95% seen once. Sample: CD4+ T cells from PBMCs. Source of these receptors: a human donor with multiple sclerosis. The CDR3 runs from the conserved cysteine through the conserved F or W. A D gene is named only where the DNA matches it firmly. Where a row states a size, it is once, few, many or the class of an expanded clone; other rows omit it.

- TRBJ2-5 - TRBV30 CAWSVVRETQYF TGTGCCTGGAGTGTCGTGAGAGAGACCCAGTACTTC
- TRBJ2-1 TRBD2 TRBV12-3/TRBV12-4 CASKLAGAGDAQFF TGTGCCAGCAAACTAGCGGGGGCCGGGGATGCGCAGTTCTTC
- TRBJ1-1 - TRBV9 CASSARQQNTEAFF TGTGCCAGCAGCGCACGACAGCAAAACACTGAAGCTTTCTTT
- TRBJ1-5 TRBD1 TRBV20-1 CSASRTGGRSPQHF TGCAGTGCTAGCAGGACAGGGGGCCGGAGTCCCCAGCATTTT
- TRBJ2-1 TRBD1 TRBV12-3/TRBV12-4 CASTQKGAIGNEQFF TGTGCCAGCACCCAAAAGGGGGCGATTGGGAATGAGCAGTTCTTC
- TRBJ1-2 - TRBV13 CASSLGRGQGYTF TGTGCCAGCAGCTTGGGGAGGGGCCAGGGCTACACCTTC
- TRBJ2-5 TRBD2 TRBV27 CASSLTSGRAGETQYF TGTGCCAGCAGCCTGACTAGCGGGAGGGCCGGTGAGACCCAGTACTTC
- TRBJ1-4 - TRBV19 CASTRGLEGKLFF TGTGCCAGTACGAGAGGCCTAGAGGGAAAACTGTTTTTT
- TRBJ1-1 - TRBV30 CAWSASNQGEAFF TGTGCCTGGAGTGCGTCAAACCAGGGTGAAGCTTTCTTT
- TRBJ2-2 - TRBV11-2 CASRRSPGELFF TGTGCCAGCCGTAGGAGCCCCGGGGAGCTGTTTTTT
- TRBJ2-1 TRBD2 TRBV9 CASSQTLAASSYNEQFF TGTGCCAGCAGCCAAACCCTAGCGGCAAGCTCCTACAATGAGCAGTTCTTC
- TRBJ2-3 - TRBV29-1 CSVEGVEGIADTQYF TGCAGCGTTGAAGGCGTGGAGGGGATCGCAGATACGCAGTATTTT
- TRBJ2-1 - TRBV30 CAWSGTIGLFF TGTGCCTGGAGTGGGACTATAGGGCTGTTCTTC
once TRBJ2-2 - TRBV5-1 CASSPSNRALLTNTGELFF TGCGCCAGCAGCCCCTCGAACAGGGCGTTACTTACGAACACCGGGGAGCTGTTTTTT
- TRBJ2-7 - TRBV20-1 CSAIPGPFYEQYF TGCAGTGCCATCCCCGGACCATTCTACGAGCAGTACTTC
- TRBJ1-2 TRBD1 TRBV5-1 CASSLDHRGNYGYTF TGCGCCAGCAGCTTGGATCACAGGGGAAACTATGGCTACACCTTC
- TRBJ2-1 TRBD1 TRBV5-1 CASSLDRGLGEQFF TGCGCCAGCAGCCTAGACAGGGGGCTTGGTGAGCAGTTCTTC
- TRBJ1-1 - TRBV2 CASSPALGEGAFF TGTGCCAGCAGTCCCGCCCTAGGGGAGGGTGCTTTCTTT
- TRBJ1-4 - TRBV7-8 CASSLWVSEKLFF TGTGCCAGCAGCTTATGGGTCTCTGAAAAACTGTTTTTT
- TRBJ1-2 - TRBV9 CASSVVGGYGYTF TGTGCCAGCAGCGTAGTAGGCGGCTATGGCTACACCTTC
- TRBJ1-1 - TRBV25-1 CASSEYTRVTEAFF TGTGCCAGCAGTGAATATACGAGGGTAACTGAAGCTTTCTTT
- TRBJ2-7 - TRBV7-9 CASSPRGYGQYF TGTGCCAGCAGCCCACGGGGCTACGGGCAGTACTTC
- TRBJ2-7 TRBD2 TRBV20-1 CSAAPGGTSSYEQYF TGCAGTGCTGCCCCGGGTGGGACTAGCTCGTACGAGCAGTACTTC
- TRBJ2-5 - TRBV27 CASRERGQETQYF TGTGCCAGCAGAGAGAGGGGCCAAGAGACCCAGTACTTC
once TRBJ2-1 TRBD2 TRBV20-1 CSARRAGLAFNEQFF TGCAGTGCTAGAAGAGCGGGACTAGCATTCAATGAGCAGTTCTTC
- TRBJ1-5 - TRBV3-1 CASSQAEGGQPQHF TGTGCCAGCAGCCAAGCGGAAGGGGGGCAGCCCCAGCATTTT
- TRBJ2-5 TRBD1 TRBV5-1 CASSSGTVRETQYF TGCGCCAGCAGCTCTGGGACAGTGAGGGAGACCCAGTACTTC
- TRBJ2-7 TRBD1 TRBV5-4 CASSSGPGQVSEQYF TGTGCCAGCAGCTCAGGACCGGGACAGGTATCCGAGCAGTACTTC
- TRBJ1-5 - TRBV30 CAWSRAVGQPQHF TGTGCCTGGAGCAGGGCGGTCGGTCAGCCCCAGCATTTT
- TRBJ1-1 - TRBV29-1 CSVERIYRNTEAFF TGCAGCGTTGAAAGGATTTATCGAAACACTGAAGCTTTCTTT
once TRBJ1-2 - TRBV6-6 CASRKQIGYTF TGTGCCAGCAGAAAACAGATTGGCTACACCTTC
- TRBJ1-5 - TRBV29-1 CSVTGTDPNQPQHF TGCAGCGTGACCGGGACGGATCCTAATCAGCCCCAGCATTTT
- TRBJ1-1 - TRBV24-1 CATSDRTTSEAFF TGTGCCACCAGTGACCGTACTACCTCTGAAGCTTTCTTT
- TRBJ2-2 - TRBV3-1 CASSQDPPGELFF TGTGCCAGCAGCCAAGACCCCCCCGGGGAGCTGTTTTTT
- TRBJ1-1 - TRBV29-1 CSVERQGGTEAFF TGCAGCGTTGAGCGCCAGGGCGGTACTGAAGCTTTCTTT
- TRBJ2-1 - TRBV30 CAWSPHLDSEQFF TGTGCCTGGAGTCCACACCTTGACAGCGAGCAGTTCTTC
- TRBJ1-5 - TRBV30 CAWAPGPLEPQHF TGTGCCTGGGCTCCGGGACCACTCGAGCCCCAGCATTTT
- TRBJ2-3 - TRBV2 CASLLWPTDTQYF TGTGCCAGTCTGCTTTGGCCCACAGATACGCAGTATTTT
- TRBJ1-1 TRBD1 TRBV5-1 CASSFARDRDTEAFF TGCGCCAGCAGCTTTGCACGGGACAGGGATACTGAAGCTTTCTTT
- TRBJ1-2 - TRBV20-1 CSASQGVRYGYTF TGCAGTGCTAGTCAGGGTGTTAGGTATGGCTACACCTTC
- TRBJ2-1 - TRBV9 CASSRWWGNEQFF TGTGCCAGCAGCCGTTGGTGGGGCAATGAGCAGTTCTTC
- TRBJ2-5 - TRBV20-1 CSARRGQILETQYF TGCAGTGCTAGAAGGGGACAAATCCTGGAGACCCAGTACTTC
- TRBJ2-5 TRBD1 TRBV7-2 CASRTKVDRGETQYF TGTGCCAGCAGAACCAAGGTGGACAGGGGAGAGACCCAGTACTTC
- TRBJ2-4 - TRBV5-4 CASSSSTGVLAKNIQYF TGTGCCAGCAGCTCGTCAACAGGCGTTCTAGCCAAAAACATTCAGTACTTC
- TRBJ2-7 TRBD1 TRBV20-1 CSARPGQASYEQYF TGCAGTGCTAGGCCGGGACAGGCTTCCTACGAGCAGTACTTC